This TCR beta chain was documented in a study of neurological immune-mediated disorders. A single run covered 15-18 subjects with over 170 million TCR-beta sequences. TCRdb redid the calling of the 5' RACE reads with MiXCR, one entry per CDR3 protein. The sample gives fewer than 110,000 distinct CDR3 sequences, 10% to 14% of which show up once; around 3.1% is in the top ten. As for time point: longitudinal time-point 3. Study-wide points: While HTLV-1-associated myelopathy showed the greatest TCR clonal expansion, multiple sclerosis showed the least, falling below healthy controls.

This clonotype came up many times. The target antigen is unknown. V dropped 4 bases and J dropped 2 bases, with 2 bases sitting between them. The CDR3 sequence is 11 residues long. Germline CDR1 reads SNHLY; CDR2 reads FYNNEI. The sequencing input was PBMCs. The receptor was isolated from a female donor with HTLV-1-associated myelopathy (HAM/TSP). J is TRBJ1-1 and V is TRBV2; D is uncertain. The CDR3 DNA follows: TGTGCCAGCAGTGTAAACACTGAAGCTTTCTTT. The encoded protein is CASSVNTEAFF.